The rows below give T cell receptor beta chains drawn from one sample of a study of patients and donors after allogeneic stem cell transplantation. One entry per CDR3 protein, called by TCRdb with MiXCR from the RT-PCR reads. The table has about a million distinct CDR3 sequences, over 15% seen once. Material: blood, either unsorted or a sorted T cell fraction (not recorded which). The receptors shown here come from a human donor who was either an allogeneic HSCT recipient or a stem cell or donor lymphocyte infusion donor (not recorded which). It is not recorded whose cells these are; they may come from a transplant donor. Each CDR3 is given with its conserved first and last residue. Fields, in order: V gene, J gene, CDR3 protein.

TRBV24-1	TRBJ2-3	CATSEKITVYSTDTQYF
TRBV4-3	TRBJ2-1	CASSQEPSSYNEQFF
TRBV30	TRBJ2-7	CAWSTGGHEQYF
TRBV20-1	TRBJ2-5	CSARVPGIETQYF
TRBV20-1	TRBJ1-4	CSANSKGARVEKLFF
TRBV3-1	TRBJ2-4	CASSPGLAGGGGNIQYF
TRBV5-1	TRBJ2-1	CASRRNNEQFF
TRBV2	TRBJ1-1	CASSSQNYEAFF
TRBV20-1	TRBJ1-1	CSAGQGKTEAFF
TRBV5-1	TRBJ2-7	CASSLNPHEQYF
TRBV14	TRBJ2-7	CASSQELRGRSSYEQYF
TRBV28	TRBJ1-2	CASSRTVLEGYTF
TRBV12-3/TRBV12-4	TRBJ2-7	CASSLKQGTNEQYF
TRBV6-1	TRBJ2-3	CASSPRHLTGTDTQYF
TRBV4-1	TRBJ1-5	CASSQDPTLDRRKPQHF
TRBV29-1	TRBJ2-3	CSVEGVYTQYF
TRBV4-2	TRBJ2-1	CASSQDSIVAGGVSNEQFF
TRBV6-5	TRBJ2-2	CASSYQTTTGELFF
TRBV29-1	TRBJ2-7	CSVEEVGDEQYF
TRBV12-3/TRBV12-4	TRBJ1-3	CASSFLGGVGNTIYF
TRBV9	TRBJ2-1	CASSAQGAPGEQFF
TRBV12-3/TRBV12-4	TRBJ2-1	CASSFHVGSSYNEQFF
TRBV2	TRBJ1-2	CASSPQIKTTGAKGYTF
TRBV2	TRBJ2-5	CASSYRLAGAQETQYF
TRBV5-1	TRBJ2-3	CASSLARESDTQYF
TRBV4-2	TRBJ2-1	CASSQELASEQFF
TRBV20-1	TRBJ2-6	CSARSYGSGANVLTF
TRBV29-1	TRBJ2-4	CSVEKQGPSQRIQYF
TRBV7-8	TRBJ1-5	CASSLGSRARGRNQPQHF
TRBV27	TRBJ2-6	CASSFLGQGAFLSSGANVLTF
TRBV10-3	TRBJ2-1	CAISEKGPGNNEQFF
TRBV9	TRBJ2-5	CASSVRGEETQYF
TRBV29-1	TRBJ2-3	CSLTSRGSADTQYF
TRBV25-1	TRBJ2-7	CASSEWGGDTSYEQYF
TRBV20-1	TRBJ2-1	CSASRRAGVNEQFF
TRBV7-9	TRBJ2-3	CASRAAGDTQYF
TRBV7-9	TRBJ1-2	CASRPGGSYGYTF
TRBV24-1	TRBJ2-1	CATQGNNEQFF
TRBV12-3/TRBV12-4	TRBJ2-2	CASSRWTVLNTGELFF
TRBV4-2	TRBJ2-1	CASSQEGDRANEQFF
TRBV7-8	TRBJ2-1	CASSYLGTSGSNNEQFF
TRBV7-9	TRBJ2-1	CASSFREQNEQFF
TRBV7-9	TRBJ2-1	CASSSTSGGYNEQFF
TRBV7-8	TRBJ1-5	CASSASGQPQHF
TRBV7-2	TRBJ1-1	CASSLYQSSTEAFF
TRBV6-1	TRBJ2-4	CASTEPGPGTNIQYF
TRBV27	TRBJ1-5	CASSSYRDLNQPQHF
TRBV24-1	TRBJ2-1	CATRPSAYNEQFF
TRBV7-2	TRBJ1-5	CASSWGTGPQHF
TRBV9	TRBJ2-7	CASSVEDVSSYEQYF
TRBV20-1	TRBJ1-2	CSASPDTGNYGYTF
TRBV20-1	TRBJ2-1	CSAGTRRRVREQFF
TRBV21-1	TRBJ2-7	CASSKRQDRSYEQYF
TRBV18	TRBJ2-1	CASSPSQREGNEQFF
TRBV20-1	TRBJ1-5	CSARVGGHGNQPQHF
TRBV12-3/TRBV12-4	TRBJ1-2	CASSLGQGPLGYGYTF
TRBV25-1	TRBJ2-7	CASSAVRGYEQYF
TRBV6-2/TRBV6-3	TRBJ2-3	CASGFIPSTDTQYF
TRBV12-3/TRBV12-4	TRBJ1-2	CASSLMRATDGYTF